These T cell receptor beta chains were read from a single sample in a study of T-cell memory formation after mild COVID-19. TCRdb analysed the 5' RACE reads with MiXCR anew, one entry per CDR3 protein. The sample lists 250,000 to 350,000 distinct CDR3 sequences, 14% seen once, with around a fifth in the top ten. The sequenced sample was PBMCs or a T cell subset sorted from them (not recorded which). The receptors shown here come from a man between 18 and 35 years old who had mild COVID-19 (a few samples of this study predate the infection). Cell type and time point are not known. The CDR3 runs from the conserved cysteine through the conserved F or W. The D gene is left open where the match is weak. Clone size is shown for a subset of rows, as once, few, many or a class of expanded clone.

cdr3_aa	cdr3_nt	clone_size	d_call	v_call	j_call
CATQDTNGYEQYF	TGTGCCACCCAAGACACCAACGGCTACGAGCAGTACTTC	.	.	TRBV19	TRBJ2-7
CASSQEATGGNYGYTF	TGTGCCAGCAGCCAAGAAGCGACAGGGGGTAACTATGGCTACACCTTC	.	TRBD1	TRBV4-2	TRBJ1-2
CATSRERGRTGELFF	TGTGCCACCAGCAGAGAACGTGGACGCACCGGGGAGCTGTTTTTT	few	.	TRBV15	TRBJ2-2
CVLWEGASYTF	TGCGTCCTTTGGGAGGGGGCTAGCTACACCTTC	few	TRBD1	TRBV20-1	TRBJ1-2
CASSRGTYEQYF	TGTGCCAGCTCCAGGGGAACCTACGAGCAGTACTTC	many	.	TRBV11-2	TRBJ2-7
CASSLRGGYNEQFF	TGTGCCAGCAGCTTAAGGGGCGGCTACAATGAGCAGTTCTTC	few	.	TRBV7-2	TRBJ2-1
CASSLSNKDNEQFF	TGTGCCAGCAGCTTATCGAACAAGGACAATGAGCAGTTCTTC	few	.	TRBV7-6	TRBJ2-1
CASSEFTGTGGVGAPLHF	TGTGCCAGCAGTGAATTTACGGGGACAGGGGGCGTGGGGGCACCCCTCCACTTT	.	TRBD1	TRBV25-1	TRBJ1-6
CASSHRGHSTDTQYF	TGTGCCAGCAGCCACAGGGGGCATAGCACAGATACGCAGTATTTT	.	TRBD1	TRBV28	TRBJ2-3
CSATERGGLREQFF	TGCAGTGCCACCGAGCGGGGGGGCTTGCGTGAGCAGTTCTTC	few	TRBD2	TRBV20-1	TRBJ2-1
CASRPTPGGYTF	TGTGCCAGCAGGCCGACGCCTGGGGGCTACACCTTC	few	.	TRBV12-3/TRBV12-4	TRBJ1-2
CASSPRTGPGNEQFF	TGTGCCAGCAGTCCGAGGACAGGGCCGGGCAATGAGCAGTTCTTC	few	TRBD1	TRBV28	TRBJ2-1
CASSGTSGVETQYF	TGTGCCAGCAGTGGGACTAGCGGGGTGGAGACCCAGTACTTC	.	TRBD2	TRBV28	TRBJ2-5
CASSSGEGTYNEQFF	TGCGCCAGCAGTTCGGGGGAGGGAACCTACAATGAGCAGTTCTTC	.	TRBD2	TRBV5-1	TRBJ2-1
CASSPLGGGEQYF	TGCGCCAGCAGCCCGCTGGGGGGGGGCGAGCAGTACTTC	.	TRBD2	TRBV4-1	TRBJ2-7
CASTLGGGLQETQYF	TGTGCCAGCACCCTAGGCGGGGGCCTCCAAGAGACCCAGTACTTC	.	.	TRBV6-5	TRBJ2-5
CSASRGLIQYF	TGCAGCGCATCGAGGGGACTTATTCAGTACTTC	.	.	TRBV29-1	TRBJ2-4
CATSELAGAPGGDEQFF	TGTGCCACCAGTGAACTAGCGGGGGCCCCAGGAGGCGATGAGCAGTTCTTC	.	TRBD2	TRBV24-1	TRBJ2-1
CASSLGREANVLTF	TGTGCCAGCAGTCTCGGCCGGGAGGCCAACGTCCTGACTTTC	.	.	TRBV12-3/TRBV12-4	TRBJ2-6
CASSPRLAGGSYNEQFF	TGTGCCAGCAGCCCCAGACTAGCGGGGGGGTCCTACAATGAGCAGTTCTTC	many	TRBD2	TRBV5-5	TRBJ2-1
CASSFFPGGSETQYF	TGTGCCAGCAGCTTCTTTCCCGGCGGGTCGGAGACCCAGTACTTC	few	.	TRBV7-3	TRBJ2-5
CASSQYGTGGEQYF	TGCGCCAGCAGCCAGTATGGGACAGGCGGCGAGCAGTACTTC	few	TRBD1	TRBV4-1	TRBJ2-7
CSALGISGGGEQYF	TGCAGTGCCCTAGGAATTAGCGGGGGAGGCGAGCAGTACTTC	many	TRBD2	TRBV20-1	TRBJ2-7
CASSQEDGMNTEAFF	TGCGCCAGCAGCCAAGAAGACGGAATGAACACTGAAGCTTTCTTT	.	.	TRBV4-3	TRBJ1-1
CASSPFSDGPYNEQFF	TGCGCCAGCAGCCCCTTCTCTGATGGACCCTACAATGAGCAGTTCTTC	.	.	TRBV23-1	TRBJ2-1
CASSLNSRGAYGYTF	TGTGCCAGCAGCCTAAATTCCAGGGGGGCCTATGGCTACACCTTC	.	TRBD1	TRBV11-2	TRBJ1-2
CASSQERAGQGYGYTF	TGCGCCAGCAGCCAAGAACGGGCGGGCCAAGGCTATGGCTACACCTTC	few	.	TRBV4-3	TRBJ1-2
CASSPRGGPPETQYF	TGTGCCAGCAGCCCTCGAGGAGGACCACCGGAGACCCAGTACTTC	.	.	TRBV7-3	TRBJ2-5
CASSWVNTEAFF	TGTGCCAGCAGTTGGGTGAACACTGAAGCTTTCTTT	few	.	TRBV12-3/TRBV12-4	TRBJ1-1
CASSFMEDQETQYF	TGTGCCAGCAGCTTTATGGAGGACCAAGAGACCCAGTACTTC	.	.	TRBV11-2	TRBJ2-5
CASSLGQGAHNEQFF	TGTGCCAGCAGCCTGGGACAGGGGGCCCACAATGAGCAGTTCTTC	.	TRBD1	TRBV7-6	TRBJ2-1
CASSQDPGGVKVQFF	TGCGCCAGCAGCCAAGACCCGGGGGGGGTTAAGGTGCAGTTCTTC	many	TRBD2	TRBV4-3	TRBJ2-1
CSAMDGFTGSPLHF	TGCAGTGCCATGGACGGGTTTACGGGTTCACCCCTCCACTTT	few	.	TRBV20-1	TRBJ1-6
CASSFTSGGARDTQYF	TGTGCCAGCAGCTTCACTAGCGGGGGGGCCCGAGATACGCAGTATTTT	few	TRBD2	TRBV7-3	TRBJ2-3
CASSAGQRYNEQFF	TGTGCCAGCAGCGCGGGACAGAGATACAATGAGCAGTTCTTC	few	.	TRBV7-3	TRBJ2-1
CASSTGTETEDF	TGTGCCAGCAGCACAGGTACAGAGACAGAGGATTTC	.	.	TRBV5-6	TRBJ2-1
CASSSSRDRGLGTQYF	TGTGCCAGCAGCTCCTCCCGGGACAGGGGGCTCGGGACCCAGTACTTC	.	TRBD1	TRBV7-3	TRBJ2-5
CASSSFRGHLNTEAFF	TGTGCCAGCAGCTCCTTCCGGGGGCACCTGAACACTGAAGCTTTCTTT	.	.	TRBV7-9	TRBJ1-1
CASSQEIRWTGTGELFF	TGCGCCAGCAGCCAAGAGATCCGCTGGACGGGCACCGGGGAGCTGTTTTTT	few	.	TRBV4-1	TRBJ2-2
CASSDSGPQHF	TGTGCCAGCTCCGACTCCGGGCCCCAGCATTTT	.	.	TRBV18	TRBJ1-5
CASSRTGNQPQHF	TGTGCCAGCAGCCGGACTGGCAATCAGCCCCAGCATTTT	.	.	TRBV4-2	TRBJ1-5
CASSLGRMHQPQHF	TGTGCCAGCAGCCTCGGACGGATGCATCAGCCCCAGCATTTT	.	.	TRBV7-9	TRBJ1-5
CAMRQGADTEAFF	TGTGCCATGAGACAGGGGGCGGACACTGAAGCTTTCTTT	few	TRBD1	TRBV10-3	TRBJ1-1
CASSQPSGDRFSPLHF	TGCGCCAGCAGTCAGCCCTCGGGGGACAGATTTTCACCCCTCCACTTT	.	TRBD1	TRBV5-1	TRBJ1-6
CATSRGNTGELFF	TGTGCCACCTCTCGGGGGAACACCGGGGAGCTGTTTTTT	few	.	TRBV7-9	TRBJ2-2
CSALDREWETQYF	TGCAGTGCCCTCGACAGGGAATGGGAGACCCAGTACTTC	.	TRBD1	TRBV20-1	TRBJ2-5